A single sample gave rise to the 24 T cell receptor beta chains below, sequenced in a study of blood T cell repertoires in COVID-19. Repertoires were generated with immunoSEQ multiplex PCR, while TCRdb's copy carries only in-frame clones and drops some. The sample includes more than 150,000 clones, around 86% of them seen just once. Sequencing used peripheral blood. The receptors were sampled from a man between 40 and 49 years old with active or convalescent COVID-19.

The V and J genes are TRBV3-1 (or the pseudogene TRBV3-2) and TRBJ2-7; 9 bases match TRBD2. The trim removed 1 base at V and 6 bases at J, leaving 7 bases unmatched. The CDR3 has 15 residues. Germline V gene lookup returns CDR1 LGHDT and CDR2 YNNKEL (reference sequence). The CDR3 coding sequence is TGTGCCAGCAGCCAAGGAGCGGGGGGAGGGTTCGAGCAGTACTTC. Its translation: CASSQGAGGGFEQYF.

The CDR3 loop reads CASSYGGSYEQYF. The CDR3 bases are TGTGCCAGCAGCTACGGGGGCTCCTACGAGCAGTACTTC. The chain employs TRBV11-3 and TRBJ2-7, with D perhaps matching TRBD2 (6 bases). From germline, CDR1 is SGHNT and CDR2 YENEEA. V lost 4 bases, J lost 0 bases, and 7 bases lay in between. The CDR3 covers 13 residues.

This clone was recorded once. The chain uses TRBV6-4 and TRBJ2-1, with 9 bases aligning to TRBD2. Germline V gene lookup returns CDR1 MRHNA and CDR2 SNTAGT. CDR3 length equals 15 residues. Losses at the gene ends were 5 bases for V and 4 bases for J; bases not matched to a gene: 6. CDR3 sequence: CASSPRLAEYNEQFF. CDR3 bases: TGTGCCAGCAGTCCTAGACTAGCGGAATACAATGAGCAGTTCTTC.

This chain joins TRBV11-1 and TRBJ2-3; 12 bases are a match to TRBD1. J was trimmed by 7 bases and V by 5 bases; bases with no gene match: 7. This CDR3 contains 15 residues. Germline V gene data show CDR1 as SGHAT and CDR2 as FQDESV (reference sequence). DNA of the CDR3: TGTGCCAGCAGCAGCGGGACAGGGGGCGCTTATACGCAGTATTTT. Amino acids: CASSSGTGGAYTQYF.

The rearrangement uses TRBV6-6 and TRBJ1-6; a possible D gene is TRBD1 (5 bases). Trimming removed 7 bases at V and 6 bases at J, with 13 bases between. CDR3 length: 14 amino acids. Germline V lookup: CDR1 MNHNY, CDR2 SVGAGI (reference sequence). DNA of the CDR3: TGTGCCAGCATCCGGGGGGGTGGTAATTCACCCCTCCACTTT. This gives the protein CASIRGGGNSPLHF.

This CDR3 is CASSHTSVSYEQYF. In DNA, the CDR3 is TGTGCCAGCAGCCATACTAGCGTTTCCTACGAGCAGTACTTC. The V gene is TRBV3-1 (or the pseudogene TRBV3-2), the J gene TRBJ2-7, with TRBD2 identical over 7 bases. The CDR3 spans 14 residues. With 3 bases clipped from V and 1 base from J, the junction kept 3 bases outside the gene matches. The germline V gene has CDR1 LGHDT and CDR2 YNNKEL (reference sequence).

In DNA form, the CDR3 reads TGTGCCAGCAGCTCCGATCGAGGACAGACTAACTATGGCTACACCTTC. This translates into CASSSDRGQTNYGYTF. V gene TRBV7-8 combines with J gene TRBJ1-2; the D gene is possibly TRBD1 (6 bases). Trimming cost V 4 bases and J 0 bases, with 15 bases left between them. The CDR3 loop spans 16 amino acids. The germline CDR1 and CDR2 sequences are SGHVS and FQNEAQ.

This clone was counted a single time. The rearrangement uses TRBV29-1 and TRBJ2-2, with a possible D match to TRBD2 (5 bases). Germline V CDR1 and CDR2: SQVTM, ANQGSEA. The CDR3 runs 12 residues. Deletions cut 4 bases from V and 4 bases from J, with 7 bases between. This CDR3 reads CSVGGGTGELFF. The CDR3 region has the DNA TGCAGCGTTGGAGGAGGCACCGGGGAGCTGTTTTTT.

A word on this clone: This same CDR3 is encoded by further DNA sequences in the sample. V and J are TRBV12-3 or TRBV12-4 and TRBJ2-5; possible D gene TRBD2, 6 bases. Trimming shortened V by 4 bases and J by 5 bases, and 11 bases separated the two germline ends. The CDR3 is 13 residues long. The CDR3 nucleotides read TGTGCCAGCAGTTCGCGGGGAAGGGAGACCCAGTACTTC. Amino acids: CASSSRGRETQYF.

The CDR3 here is CASSMDRGQSETQYF. For the CDR3, the DNA is TGTGCCAGTAGTATGGACAGGGGGCAATCGGAGACCCAGTACTTC. The rearrangement uses TRBV19 and TRBJ2-5; 11 bases line up with TRBD1. Germline V gene lookup returns CDR1 LNHDA and CDR2 SQIVND (reference sequence). The V and J ends lost 3 bases and 5 bases, in that order; junction bases with no gene match: 5. This CDR3 is 15 amino acids long. Complete variable domain (other parts from reference TRBV19 and TRBJ2-5): DGGITQSPKYLFRKEGQNVTLSCEQNLNHDAMYWYRQDPGQGLRLIYYSQIVNDFQKGDIAEGYSVSREKKESFPLTVTSAQKNPTAFYLCASSMDRGQSETQYFGPGTRLLVL.

The gene calls are TRBV10-3 and TRBJ2-6; 8 positions match TRBD1. The CDR3 contains 16 residues. Germline loops: CDR1 ENHRY, CDR2 SYGVKD. After removal of 5 bases from V and 3 bases from J, the junction contained 6 bases not matched to a gene. CDR3 amino acids: CAISRQGARGANVLTF. In nucleotides, the CDR3 is TGTGCCATCAGTCGGCAGGGGGCGCGTGGGGCCAACGTCCTGACTTTC.

This clone turned up a few times. The rearrangement links TRBV3-1 (or the pseudogene TRBV3-2) to TRBJ1-5, with D possibly matching TRBD1 (5 bases). In germline, CDR1 is LGHDT, CDR2 YNNKEL (reference sequence). CDR3 length: 14 residues. Trimming shortened V by 5 bases and J by 7 bases, and 15 bases separated the two germline ends. CDR3 region: CASSDSGWAQPQHF. The CDR3 DNA follows: TGTGCCAGCAGCGATTCAGGGTGGGCACAGCCCCAGCATTTT.

By proportion, this clone is medium-sized (0.01 to 0.1%). The gene calls are TRBV19 and TRBJ2-3, with D unclear. Germline assignment: CDR1 LNHDA and CDR2 SQIVND (reference sequence). Trimming left V 4 bases short and J 1 base short, with 9 bases between. The CDR3 has 14 amino acids. In DNA form, the CDR3 reads TGTGCCAGTAGTACTGTCCAGGGCACAGATACGCAGTATTTT. It encodes CASSTVQGTDTQYF.

CDR3 sequence reads: CASSILQSNQPQHF. The CDR3 DNA sequence: TGTGCCAGTAGTATCTTACAGAGCAATCAGCCCCAGCATTTT. J is TRBJ1-5 and V is TRBV19; D call uncertain. Looked up from germline, CDR1 is LNHDA and CDR2 is SQIVND (reference sequence). V lost 3 bases and J lost 1, with 7 bases in between. This CDR3 has 14 amino acids.

This chain connects TRBV7-8 to TRBJ1-1; D perhaps matches TRBD1 (5 bases). V lost 1 base and J lost 0, with 9 bases in between. The germline V gene encodes CDR1 SGHVS and CDR2 FQNEAQ. This CDR3 has 15 amino acids. The CDR3 DNA reads as TGTGCCAGCAGCTTAGTACGGGGGGTGAACACTGAAGCTTTCTTT. It codes for CASSLVRGVNTEAFF.

The rearrangement uses TRBV6-4 and TRBJ1-6; 9 positions match TRBD1. Unmatched junction bases numbered 0, after V lost 9 bases and J lost 9 bases. This CDR3 spans 11 amino acids. Germline loops: CDR1 MRHNA, CDR2 SNTAGT. CDR3: CARQGASPLHF. The CDR3 region has the DNA TGTGCCAGACAGGGGGCTTCACCCCTCCACTTT.

V usage is TRBV25-1 and J usage is TRBJ1-4; no clear D. V was clipped by 5 bases and J by 8 bases, with 6 bases between them. The germline V gene has CDR1 MGHDK and CDR2 SYGVNS. This CDR3 has 11 amino acids. Written as DNA, the CDR3 is TGTGCCAGCAGTACCCTAGAAAAACTGTTTTTT. It is translated as CASSTLEKLFF.

The CDR3 spells CASRQAGGRETQYF. The CDR3 DNA follows: TGTGCCAGCAGGCAAGCGGGGGGGCGGGAGACCCAGTACTTC. The chain recombines TRBV11-2 with TRBJ2-5; the match to TRBD2 covers 10 bases. The CDR3 extends over 14 amino acids. J gave up 5 bases and V 6 bases, and 6 bases lay outside the gene matches. Germline CDR1 and CDR2: SGHAT and FQNNGV.

The chain couples TRBV5-4 to TRBJ2-1; possibly TRBD1 for D (6 bases). CDR1 and CDR2 from the germline V gene are SGHNT and YYREEE (reference sequence). CDR3 length equals 14 residues. V lost 2 bases to trimming and J lost 7 bases, with 13 bases between them. The CDR3 nucleotides read TGTGCCAGCAGCTTAGGGGGTTTTGAAAATGAGCAGTTCTTC. This translates into CASSLGGFENEQFF. The full variable domain, completed using reference TRBV5-4 and TRBJ2-1, is ETGVTQSPTHLIKTRGQQVTLRCSSQSGHNTVSWYQQALGQGPQFIFQYYREEENGRGNFPPRFSGLQFPNYSSELNVNALELDDSALYLCASSLGGFENEQFFGPGTRLTVL.

The rearrangement joins TRBV5-1 to TRBJ1-2; no reliable D call. The CDR3 is made up of 14 amino acids. The V and J ends lost 4 bases and 4 bases respectively, with 14 bases between them. Germline V gene lookup returns CDR1 SGHRS and CDR2 YFSETQ. DNA of the CDR3: TGCGCCAGCAGCCCCACGGGTTTGGCCTATGGCTACACCTTC. It translates to CASSPTGLAYGYTF.

This clone came up a few times. The V and J genes are TRBV20-1 and TRBJ1-1; D gene unclear. CDR3 size: 11 residues. V was cut by 5 bases and J by 5 bases, with 9 bases left in between. Germline V lookup: CDR1 DFQATT, CDR2 SNEGSKA (reference sequence). As DNA, the CDR3 is TGCAGTGCTTTCGAGTGGACTGAAGCTTTCTTT. Translated: CSAFEWTEAFF.

The chain combines TRBV20-1 with TRBJ2-1; tentative D call: TRBD2 (6 bases). CDR3 size: 15 residues. V gave up 3 bases and J gave up 4 bases, with 16 bases separating them. Germline lookup yields CDR1 DFQATT and CDR2 SNEGSKA (reference sequence). In nucleotides, the CDR3 is TGCAGTGCTAGTACGGTTCGCGGGGTGTACAATGAGCAGTTCTTC. Translating gives CSASTVRGVYNEQFF.

V and J are TRBV6-1 and TRBJ2-6; no clear D. The ends were cut back, 3 bases at V and 1 base at J, with 7 bases in the middle. There are 15 residues in the CDR3. Germline loops: CDR1 MNHNS, CDR2 SASEGT. The CDR3 region has the DNA TGTGCCAGCAGTGAGGGCAGTTCTGGGGCCAACGTCCTGACTTTC. It is translated as CASSEGSSGANVLTF.

The count of this clone is one. CDR3 in amino acids: CAICQGSDQPQHF. In nucleotides, the CDR3 is TGTGCCATCTGTCAGGGGTCGGACCAGCCCCAGCATTTT. The chain employs TRBV10-3 and TRBJ1-5, with D perhaps TRBD1 (6 bases). CDR1 is ENHRY, CDR2 SYGVKD, per germline. The germline V and J ends were trimmed by 8 bases and 7 bases, with 15 bases remaining between them. The CDR3 contains 13 residues.